Sequencing of this T cell receptor (beta chain) was carried out in a study of human T cells and chemical hapten exposure. General observations from the study: All donors were alopecia patients, so their immunity may differ from that of healthy people.

This clonotype came up many times. What it recognizes is unknown. The time point: patch test 1, 2 weeks after DPC sensitization. Sample treatment: therapeutic diphenylcyclopropenone sensitization with weekly scalp DPC. From the RACE reads, TCRdb called clonotypes with MiXCR, one entry per CDR3 protein. The sample has some 79,000 distinct CDR3 sequences; about 7.5% are singletons. Germline lookup yields CDR1 SNHLY and CDR2 FYNNEI. The germline V and J ends were trimmed by 7 bases and 4 bases, with 7 bases remaining between them. This CDR3 is built from 11 residues. This chain connects TRBV2 to TRBJ1-2; D unresolved. Material: whole blood, obtained in connection with sensitization to the hapten diphenylcyclopropenone (DPC). This TCR was recovered from a woman aged 30 to 39 with alopecia areata. Some clones in this sample may be carry-over from other donors' samples. CDR3 loop: CASTIIYGYTF. The CDR3 DNA sequence: TGTGCCAGCACTATCATCTATGGCTACACCTTC.